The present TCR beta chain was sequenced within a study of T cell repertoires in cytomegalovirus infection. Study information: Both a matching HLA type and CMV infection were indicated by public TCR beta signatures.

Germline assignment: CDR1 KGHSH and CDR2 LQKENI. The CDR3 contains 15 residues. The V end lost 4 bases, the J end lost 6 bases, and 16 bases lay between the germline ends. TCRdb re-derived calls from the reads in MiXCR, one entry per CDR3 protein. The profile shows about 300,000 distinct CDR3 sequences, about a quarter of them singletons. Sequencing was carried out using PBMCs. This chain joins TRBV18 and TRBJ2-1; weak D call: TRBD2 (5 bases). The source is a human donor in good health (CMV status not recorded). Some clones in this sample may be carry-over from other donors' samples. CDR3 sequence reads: CASSQSPAEGNEQFF. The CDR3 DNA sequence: TGTGCCAGCTCACAATCCCCGGCAGAGGGCAATGAGCAGTTCTTC.